The entry below describes one TCR beta chain. The data originate from a study of cytomegalovirus exposure and HLA in healthy donors. Study details: As released early, the data held 85 million to 95 million unique TCRs from HLA-typed donors.

Primers for the PCR totalled 60 Vbeta and 13 Jbeta. Here immunoSEQ multiplex PCR was the method, and the copy in TCRdb shows in-frame clones only, minus some. This table holds fewer than 45,000 clones, 60% to 70% found once. Trimming shortened V by 5 bases and J by 2 bases, and 10 bases separated the two germline ends. The CDR3 consists of 14 residues. Germline V gene lookup returns CDR1 KGHSH and CDR2 LQKENI. The rearrangement joins TRBV18 to TRBJ1-5, with D perhaps TRBD1 (6 bases). The sequence was collected from a man aged 35 to 55 in good health and CMV-seronegative. The sample was PBMCs. The CDR3 reads CASSGGAGNQPQHF. The CDR3 region has the DNA TGTGCCAGCTCAGGGGGCGCGGGCAATCAGCCCCAGCATTTT.